This TCR beta chain was obtained from a study of shared clonotypes between healthy human individuals. The CDR3 has 11 amino acids. Trimming shortened V by 7 bases and J by 6 bases, and 7 bases separated the two germline ends. Looked up from germline, CDR1 is MNHGY and CDR2 is SVAAGI. Researchers divided each subset's genomic DNA evenly across several immunoSEQ plates. The protocol was immunoSEQ multiplex PCR, while the TCRdb copy is restricted to in-frame clones and leaves out a portion. The sample yields millions of clones, approximately 95% seen once. V is TRBV6-9 and J is TRBJ2-1, with D unclear. The source of this sequence is a man aged 18 to 29 in good health. Sequenced material: naive CD4+ T cells sorted from blood. Regarding subset: CD45RA+ positively selected. CDR3 protein: CASNSGNEQFF. CDR3 DNA sequence: TGTGCCAGCAACAGTGGCAATGAGCAGTTCTTC.